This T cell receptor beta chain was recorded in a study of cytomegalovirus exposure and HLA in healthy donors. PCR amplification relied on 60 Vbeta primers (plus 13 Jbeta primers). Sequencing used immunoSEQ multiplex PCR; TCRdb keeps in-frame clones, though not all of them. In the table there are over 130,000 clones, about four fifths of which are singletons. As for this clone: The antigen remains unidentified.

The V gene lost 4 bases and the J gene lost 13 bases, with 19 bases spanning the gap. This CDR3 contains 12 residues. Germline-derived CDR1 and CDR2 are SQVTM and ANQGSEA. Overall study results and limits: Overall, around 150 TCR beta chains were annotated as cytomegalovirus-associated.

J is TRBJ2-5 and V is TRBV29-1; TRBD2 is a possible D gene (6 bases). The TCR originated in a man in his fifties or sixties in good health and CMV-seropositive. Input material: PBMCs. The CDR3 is CSVVVSGEARYF. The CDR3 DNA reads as TGCAGCGTTGTGGTCTCGGGAGAGGCCAGGTACTTC.